This TCR beta chain is from a study of T-cell memory formation after mild COVID-19. On this clonotype: Its antigen is currently unknown.

Study results and limitations: Chiefly within CM and EM were the contracting CD4+ clones; CD8+ ones were within EMRA. Pre-infection memory already had some responding clones, implying cross-reactive memory joined.

5'RACE with constant-segment primers built TCRalpha and TCRbeta cDNA libraries with UMIs. TCRdb called the 5' RACE reads again in MiXCR, with one record for every CDR3 protein. The sample lists 210,000 or so distinct CDR3 sequences, roughly 30% occurring once. Sequenced sample: PBMCs or a T cell subset sorted from them (not recorded which). The source of this sequence is an adult woman who had mild COVID-19 (a few samples of this study predate the infection). Cell type and time point are not known.

The CDR3 protein is CANRPGGVNTEAFF. CDR3 sequence (DNA): TGTGCCAACCGACCAGGGGGAGTAAACACTGAAGCTTTCTTT. This chain connects TRBV7-9 to TRBJ1-1; 7 bases align to TRBD1. V shed 10 bases, J shed 2 bases, and the junction held 10 bases outside the gene matches. The CDR3 has 14 residues. Germline V gives CDR1 SEHNR, CDR2 FQNEAQ (reference sequence). The full variable domain, rest sourced from reference TRBV7-9 and TRBJ1-1, is DTGVSQNPRHKITKRGQNVTFRCDPISEHNRLYWYRQTLGQGPEFLTYFQNEAQLEKSRLLSDRFSAERPKGSFSTLEIQRTEQGDSAMYLCANRPGGVNTEAFFGQGTRLTVV.